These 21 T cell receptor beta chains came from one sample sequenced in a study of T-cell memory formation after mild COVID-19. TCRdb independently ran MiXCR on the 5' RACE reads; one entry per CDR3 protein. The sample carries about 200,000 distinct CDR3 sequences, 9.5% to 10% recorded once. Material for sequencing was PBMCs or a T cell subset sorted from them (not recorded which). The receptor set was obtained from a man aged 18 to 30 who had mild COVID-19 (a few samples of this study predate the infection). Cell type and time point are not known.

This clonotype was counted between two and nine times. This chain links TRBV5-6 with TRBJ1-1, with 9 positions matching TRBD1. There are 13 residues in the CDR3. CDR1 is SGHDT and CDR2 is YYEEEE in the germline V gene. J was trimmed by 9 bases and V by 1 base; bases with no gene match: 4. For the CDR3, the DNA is TGTGCCAGCAGCTTGCGGGACAGGGCCCAAGCTTTCTTT. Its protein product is CASSLRDRAQAFF.

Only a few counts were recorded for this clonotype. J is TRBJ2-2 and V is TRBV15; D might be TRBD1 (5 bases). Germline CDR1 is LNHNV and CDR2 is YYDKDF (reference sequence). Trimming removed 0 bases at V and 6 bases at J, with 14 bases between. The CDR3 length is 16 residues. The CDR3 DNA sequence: TGTGCCACCAGCAGAGATCCAGGGATCTTAGCCGGGGAGCTGTTTTTT. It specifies CATSRDPGILAGELFF. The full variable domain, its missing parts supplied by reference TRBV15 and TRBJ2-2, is DAMVIQNPRYQVTQFGKPVTLSCSQTLNHNVMYWYQQKSSQAPKLLFHYYDKDFNNEADTPDNFQSRRPNTSFCFLDIRSPGLGDTAMYLCATSRDPGILAGELFFGEGSRLTVL.

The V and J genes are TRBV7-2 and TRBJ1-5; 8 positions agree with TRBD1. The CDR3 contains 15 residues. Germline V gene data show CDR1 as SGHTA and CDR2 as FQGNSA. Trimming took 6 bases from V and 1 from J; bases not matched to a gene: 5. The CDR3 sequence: CASRPDRASNQPQHF. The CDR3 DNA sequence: TGTGCCAGCAGACCGGACAGGGCAAGCAATCAGCCCCAGCATTTT.

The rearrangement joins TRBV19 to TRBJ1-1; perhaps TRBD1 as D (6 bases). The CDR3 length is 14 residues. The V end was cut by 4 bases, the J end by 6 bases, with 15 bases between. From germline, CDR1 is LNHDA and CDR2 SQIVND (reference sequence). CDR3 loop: CASSTPGESPEAFF. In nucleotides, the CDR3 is TGTGCCAGTAGTACACCAGGGGAGTCGCCTGAAGCTTTCTTT. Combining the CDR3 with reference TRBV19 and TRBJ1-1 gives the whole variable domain DGGITQSPKYLFRKEGQNVTLSCEQNLNHDAMYWYRQDPGQGLRLIYYSQIVNDFQKGDIAEGYSVSREKKESFPLTVTSAQKNPTAFYLCASSTPGESPEAFFGQGTRLTVV.

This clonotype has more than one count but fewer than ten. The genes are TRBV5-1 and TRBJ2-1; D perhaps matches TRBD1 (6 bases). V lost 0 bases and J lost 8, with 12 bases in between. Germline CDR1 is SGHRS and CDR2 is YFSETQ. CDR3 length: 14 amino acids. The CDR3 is CASSLDRVEDEQFF. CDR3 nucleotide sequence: TGCGCCAGCAGCTTGGACAGGGTAGAAGATGAGCAGTTCTTC.

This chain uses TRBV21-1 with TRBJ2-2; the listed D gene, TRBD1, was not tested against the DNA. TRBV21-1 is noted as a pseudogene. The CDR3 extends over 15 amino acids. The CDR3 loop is CASSKEQGNTGELFF. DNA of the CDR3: TGTGCCAGCAGCAAAGAACAGGGAAACACCGGGGAGCTGTTTTTT.

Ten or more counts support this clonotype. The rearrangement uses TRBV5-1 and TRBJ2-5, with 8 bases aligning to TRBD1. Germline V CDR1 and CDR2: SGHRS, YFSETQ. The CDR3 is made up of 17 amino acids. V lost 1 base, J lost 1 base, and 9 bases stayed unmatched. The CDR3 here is CASSLFWAGGLQETQYF. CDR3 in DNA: TGCGCCAGCAGCTTGTTTTGGGCAGGGGGCCTCCAAGAGACCCAGTACTTC.

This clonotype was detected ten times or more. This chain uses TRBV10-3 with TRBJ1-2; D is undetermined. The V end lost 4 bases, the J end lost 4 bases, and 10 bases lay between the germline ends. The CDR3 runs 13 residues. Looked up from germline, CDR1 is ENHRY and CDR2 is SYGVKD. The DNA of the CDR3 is TGTGCCATCAGTGTGGGTGGTAGCTATGGCTACACCTTC. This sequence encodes CAISVGGSYGYTF.

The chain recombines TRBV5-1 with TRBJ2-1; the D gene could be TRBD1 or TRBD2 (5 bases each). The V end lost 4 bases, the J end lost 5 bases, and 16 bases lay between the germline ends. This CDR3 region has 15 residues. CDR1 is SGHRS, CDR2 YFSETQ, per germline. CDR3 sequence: CASSSSGTPDNEQFF. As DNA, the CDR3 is TGCGCCAGCAGCAGTTCCGGGACGCCTGACAATGAGCAGTTCTTC.

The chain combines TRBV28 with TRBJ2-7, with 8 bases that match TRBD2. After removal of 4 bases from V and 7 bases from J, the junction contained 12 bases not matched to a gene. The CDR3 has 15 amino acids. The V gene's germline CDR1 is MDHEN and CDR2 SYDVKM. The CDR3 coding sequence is TGTGCCAGCAGTTCCTCTTATAGCGGGGCCTCAGAGCAGTACGTC. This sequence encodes CASSSSYSGASEQYV.

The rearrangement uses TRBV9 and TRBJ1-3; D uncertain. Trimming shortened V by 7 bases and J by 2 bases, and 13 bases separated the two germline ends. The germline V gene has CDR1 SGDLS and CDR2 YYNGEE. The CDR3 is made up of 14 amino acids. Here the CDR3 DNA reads TGTGCCAGCGGAGCGGGGAGAACTGGAAACACCATATATTTT. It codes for CASGAGRTGNTIYF.

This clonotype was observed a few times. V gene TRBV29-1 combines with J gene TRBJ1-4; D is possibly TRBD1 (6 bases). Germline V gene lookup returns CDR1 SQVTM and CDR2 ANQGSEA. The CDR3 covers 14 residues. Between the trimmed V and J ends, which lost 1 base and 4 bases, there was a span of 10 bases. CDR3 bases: TGCAGCGTTGAAGGCAGGGGAGATAATGAAAAACTGTTTTTT. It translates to CSVEGRGDNEKLFF. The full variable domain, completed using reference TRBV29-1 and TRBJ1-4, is SAVISQKPSRDICQRGTSLTIQCQVDSQVTMMFWYRQQPGQSLTLIATANQGSEATYESGFVIDKFPISRPNLTFSTLTVSNMSPEDSSIYLCSVEGRGDNEKLFFGSGTQLSVL.

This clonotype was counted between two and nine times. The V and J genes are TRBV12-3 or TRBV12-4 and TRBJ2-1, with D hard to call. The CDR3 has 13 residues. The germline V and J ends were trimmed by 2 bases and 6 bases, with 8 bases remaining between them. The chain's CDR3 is CASSLLVSNEQFF. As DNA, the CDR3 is TGTGCCAGCAGTTTATTGGTTTCCAATGAGCAGTTCTTC.

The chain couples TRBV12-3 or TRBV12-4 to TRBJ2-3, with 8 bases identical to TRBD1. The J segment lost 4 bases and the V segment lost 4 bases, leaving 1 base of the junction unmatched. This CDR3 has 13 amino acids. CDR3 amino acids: CASSWTGSDTQYF. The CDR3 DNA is TGTGCCAGCAGTTGGACAGGGTCAGATACGCAGTATTTT.

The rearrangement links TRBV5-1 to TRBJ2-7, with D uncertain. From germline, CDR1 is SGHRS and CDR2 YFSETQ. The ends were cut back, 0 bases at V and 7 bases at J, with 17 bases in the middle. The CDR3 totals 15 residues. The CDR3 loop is CASSLGSGILDEQYV. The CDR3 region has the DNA TGCGCCAGCAGCTTGGGTTCAGGAATTCTCGATGAGCAGTACGTC.

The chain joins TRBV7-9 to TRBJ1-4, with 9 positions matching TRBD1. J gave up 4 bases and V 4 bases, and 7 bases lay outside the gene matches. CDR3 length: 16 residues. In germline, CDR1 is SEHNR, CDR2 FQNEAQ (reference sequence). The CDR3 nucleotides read TGTGCCAGCAGCTCCCCAGGACAGGGGTTTAATGAAAAACTGTTTTTT. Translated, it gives CASSSPGQGFNEKLFF. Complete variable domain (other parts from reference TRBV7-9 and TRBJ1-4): DTGVSQNPRHKITKRGQNVTFRCDPISEHNRLYWYRQTLGQGPEFLTYFQNEAQLEKSRLLSDRFSAERPKGSFSTLEIQRTEQGDSAMYLCASSSPGQGFNEKLFFGSGTQLSVL.

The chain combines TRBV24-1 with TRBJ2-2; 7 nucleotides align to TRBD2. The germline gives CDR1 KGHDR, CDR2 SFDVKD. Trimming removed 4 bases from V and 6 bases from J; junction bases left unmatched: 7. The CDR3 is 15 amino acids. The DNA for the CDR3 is TGTGCCACCAGTGACTCCAGCGGGGTCGCCGGGGAGCTGTTTTTT. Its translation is CATSDSSGVAGELFF.

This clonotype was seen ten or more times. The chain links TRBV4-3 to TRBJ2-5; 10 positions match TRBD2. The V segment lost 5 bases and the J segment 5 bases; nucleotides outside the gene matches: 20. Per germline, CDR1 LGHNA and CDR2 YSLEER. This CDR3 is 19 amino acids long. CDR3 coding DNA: TGCGCCAGCAGCAAAAGGGTTCAGGGGACTAGCGTATCGAAGGAGACCCAGTACTTC. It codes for CASSKRVQGTSVSKETQYF.

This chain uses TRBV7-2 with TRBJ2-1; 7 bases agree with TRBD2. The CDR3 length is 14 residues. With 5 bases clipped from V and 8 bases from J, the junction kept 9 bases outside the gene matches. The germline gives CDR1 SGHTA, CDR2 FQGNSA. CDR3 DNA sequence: TGTGCCAGCAGCCCGGCCGGGACTAACTATGAGCAGTTCTTC. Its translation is CASSPAGTNYEQFF.

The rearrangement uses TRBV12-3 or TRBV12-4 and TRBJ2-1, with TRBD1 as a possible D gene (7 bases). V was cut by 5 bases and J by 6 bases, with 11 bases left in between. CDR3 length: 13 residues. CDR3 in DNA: TGTGCCAGCAGTCCCCAGGGGGGCAATGAGCAGTTCTTC. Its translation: CASSPQGGNEQFF.

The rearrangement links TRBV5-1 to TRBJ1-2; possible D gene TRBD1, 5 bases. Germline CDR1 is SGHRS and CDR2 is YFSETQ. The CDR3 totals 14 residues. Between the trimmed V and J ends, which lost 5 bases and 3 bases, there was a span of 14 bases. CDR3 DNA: TGCGCCAGCAGTCCCACGGGGCAACACTATGGCTACACCTTC. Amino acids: CASSPTGQHYGYTF.